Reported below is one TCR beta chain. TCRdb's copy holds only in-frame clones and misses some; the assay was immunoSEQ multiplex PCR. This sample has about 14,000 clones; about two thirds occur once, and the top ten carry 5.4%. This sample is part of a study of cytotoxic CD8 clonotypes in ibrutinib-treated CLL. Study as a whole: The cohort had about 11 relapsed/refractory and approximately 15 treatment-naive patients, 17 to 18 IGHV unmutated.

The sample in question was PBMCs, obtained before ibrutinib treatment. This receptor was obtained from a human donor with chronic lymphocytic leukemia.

The CDR3 coding sequence is TGTGCCAGCAGCTTGGCGGGAGTGGTAGAGACCCAGTACTTC. This encodes CASSLAGVVETQYF. The chain employs TRBV5-4 and TRBJ2-5; D is perhaps TRBD2 (6 bases). The V gene's germline CDR1 is SGHNT and CDR2 YYREEE (reference sequence). Trimming left V 0 bases short and J 4 bases short, with 10 bases between. The CDR3 covers 14 residues.